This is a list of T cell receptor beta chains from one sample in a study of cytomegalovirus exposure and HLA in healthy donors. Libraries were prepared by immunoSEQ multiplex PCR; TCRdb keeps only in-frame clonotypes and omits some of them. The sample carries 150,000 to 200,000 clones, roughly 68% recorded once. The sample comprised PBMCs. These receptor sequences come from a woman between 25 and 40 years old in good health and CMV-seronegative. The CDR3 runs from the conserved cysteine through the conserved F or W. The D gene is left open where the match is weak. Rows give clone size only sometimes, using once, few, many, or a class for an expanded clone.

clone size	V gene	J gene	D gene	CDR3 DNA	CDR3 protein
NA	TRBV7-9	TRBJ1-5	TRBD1	TGTGCCAGCACCAGGGGGCAGGGGAACCAGCCCCAGCATTTT	CASTRGQGNQPQHF
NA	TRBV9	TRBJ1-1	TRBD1	TGTGCCAGCAGTCCGACAGGGGGAACTGAAGCTTTCTTT	CASSPTGGTEAFF
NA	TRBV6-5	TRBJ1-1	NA	TGTGCCAGCAGCAGGGGCGCGGAGTCTTGGACTGAAGCTTTCTTT	CASSRGAESWTEAFF
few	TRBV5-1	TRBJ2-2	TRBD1	TGCGCCAGCAGCTTGATGACAGGGGGATTGGGGGAGCTGTTTTTT	CASSLMTGGLGELFF
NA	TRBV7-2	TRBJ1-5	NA	TGTGCCAGCAGTTCGTTGCGTAATCAGCCCCAGCATTTT	CASSSLRNQPQHF
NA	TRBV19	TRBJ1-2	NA	TGTGCCAGCAAATGGGCAGGGGACTATGGCTACACCTTC	CASKWAGDYGYTF
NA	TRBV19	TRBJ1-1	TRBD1	TGTGCCAGTAGCGACATAACAGGGGGGCCTGAAGCTTTCTTT	CASSDITGGPEAFF
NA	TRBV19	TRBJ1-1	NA	TGTGCCAGTAGTATAGTTGGCATCTTCGCCGGGGGCACTGAAGCTTTCTTT	CASSIVGIFAGGTEAFF
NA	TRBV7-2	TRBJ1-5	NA	TGTGCCAGCAGCCGTCTAGGGAGGAATCAGCCCCAGCATTTT	CASSRLGRNQPQHF
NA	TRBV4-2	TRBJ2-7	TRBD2	TGTGCCAGCAGCCAAGATGTTGGGACTAGCGTCTACGAGCAGTACTTC	CASSQDVGTSVYEQYF
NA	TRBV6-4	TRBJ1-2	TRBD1	TGTGCCAGCAGCGACGGACAGGTGTTTAGGACATACATCGGCGATGGCTACACCTTC	CASSDGQVFRTYIGDGYTF
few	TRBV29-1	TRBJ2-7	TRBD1	TGCAGCGTTGAAATCCGGGACAGGGGATACGAGCAGTACTTC	CSVEIRDRGYEQYF
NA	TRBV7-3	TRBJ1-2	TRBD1	TGTGCCAGCAGCGCATCCGGGACAGGCTATGGCTACACCTTC	CASSASGTGYGYTF
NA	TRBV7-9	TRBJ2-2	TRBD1	TGTGCCAGCTTAGACCGCCGATGGGACAGGGGAAACACCGGGGAGCTGTTTTTT	CASLDRRWDRGNTGELFF
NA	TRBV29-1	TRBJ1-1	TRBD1	TGCAGCGTTGAGTCACTACAGGGGCCTAGGGCTTTCTTT	CSVESLQGPRAFF
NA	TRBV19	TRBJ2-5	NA	TGTGCCAGTTCATACTGGTCTCCAAGGGGGGAGACCCAGTACTTC	CASSYWSPRGETQYF
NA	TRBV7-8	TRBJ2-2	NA	TGTGCCAGCAGCTTAGCGCGTGGGAGGGCAGGGGACACCGGGGAGCTGTTTTTT	CASSLARGRAGDTGELFF
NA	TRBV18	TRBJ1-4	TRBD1	TGTGCCAGCTCCGGGACAGGGCTCGAAAAACTGTTTTTT	CASSGTGLEKLFF
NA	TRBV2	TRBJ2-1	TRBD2	TGTGCCAGCAAGAATAGCGGGTCCTCGAATGAGCAGTTCTTC	CASKNSGSSNEQFF
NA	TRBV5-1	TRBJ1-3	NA	TGCGCCAGCAGCCAGGGGTTTAGCTCCGGAAACACCATATATTTT	CASSQGFSSGNTIYF
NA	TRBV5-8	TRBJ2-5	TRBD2	TGTGCCAGCAGCCCCCCCGGGGGGAGAGAGACCCAGTACTTC	CASSPPGGRETQYF
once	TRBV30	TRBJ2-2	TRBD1	TGTGCCTGGAGGGGGACAGGGGACACCGGGGAGCTGTTTTTT	CAWRGTGDTGELFF
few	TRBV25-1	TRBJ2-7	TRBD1	TGTGCCAGCAGCGGAGACAGGGGCTATTCCTACGAGCAGTACTTC	CASSGDRGYSYEQYF
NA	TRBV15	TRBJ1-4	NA	TGTGCCACCAGCAGAGGAAACAGGCCGGGGGGGAAACTGTTTTTT	CATSRGNRPGGKLFF
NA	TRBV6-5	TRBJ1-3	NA	TGTGCCAGCAGTTCATGGGCAGTCAACTCTGGAAACACCATATATTTT	CASSSWAVNSGNTIYF
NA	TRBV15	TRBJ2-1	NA	TGTGCCACCAGCAGAGATTTGGACAGTCCCTACAATGAGCAGTTCTTC	CATSRDLDSPYNEQFF
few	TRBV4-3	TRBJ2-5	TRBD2	TGCGCCAGCAGCCAAGGATTGGCGGGAGCGGGTGAGACCCAGTACTTC	CASSQGLAGAGETQYF